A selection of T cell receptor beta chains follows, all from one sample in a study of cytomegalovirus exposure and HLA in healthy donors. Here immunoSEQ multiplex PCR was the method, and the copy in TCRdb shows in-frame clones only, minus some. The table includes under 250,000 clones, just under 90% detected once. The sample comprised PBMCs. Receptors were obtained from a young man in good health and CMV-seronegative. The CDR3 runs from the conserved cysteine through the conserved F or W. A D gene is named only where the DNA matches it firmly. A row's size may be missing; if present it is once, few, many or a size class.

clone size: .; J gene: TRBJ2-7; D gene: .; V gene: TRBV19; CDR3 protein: CASSTSLDPLPSQYF; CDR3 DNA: TGTGCCAGTAGTACCTCTCTTGATCCGCTACCGTCGCAGTACTTC
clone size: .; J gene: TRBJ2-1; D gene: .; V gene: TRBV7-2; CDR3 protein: CASRKIGSSYNEQFF; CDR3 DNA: TGTGCCAGCAGGAAAATAGGGAGCTCCTACAATGAGCAGTTCTTC
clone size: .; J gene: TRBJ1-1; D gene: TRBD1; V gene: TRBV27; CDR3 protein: CASRKGTGSTEAFF; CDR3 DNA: TGTGCCAGCAGAAAAGGGACAGGGAGCACTGAAGCTTTCTTT
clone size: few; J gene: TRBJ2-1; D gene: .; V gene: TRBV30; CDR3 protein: CAWTCEQFF; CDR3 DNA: TGTGCCTGGACTTGTGAGCAGTTCTTC
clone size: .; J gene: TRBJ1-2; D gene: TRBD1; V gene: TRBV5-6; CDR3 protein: CASTATGDNYGYTF; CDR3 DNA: TGTGCCAGCACGGCCACAGGGGATAACTATGGCTACACCTTC
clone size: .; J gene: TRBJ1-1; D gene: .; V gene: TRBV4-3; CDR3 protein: CASSQGLTGNTEAFF; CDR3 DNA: TGCGCCAGCAGCCAAGGGTTGACGGGAAACACTGAAGCTTTCTTT
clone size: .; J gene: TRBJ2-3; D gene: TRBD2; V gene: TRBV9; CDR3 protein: CASSVGLAGGPGTQYF; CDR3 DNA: TGTGCCAGCAGCGTAGGACTAGCGGGAGGGCCGGGCACGCAGTATTTT
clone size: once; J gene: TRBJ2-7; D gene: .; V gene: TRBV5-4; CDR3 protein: CASSFRGAPAYEQYF; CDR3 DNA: TGTGCCAGCAGCTTTCGAGGAGCCCCCGCCTACGAGCAGTACTTC
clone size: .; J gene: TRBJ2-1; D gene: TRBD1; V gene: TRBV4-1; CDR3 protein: CASSQLGQRRYNEQFF; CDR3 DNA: TGCGCCAGCAGCCAACTGGGACAGCGGCGCTACAATGAGCAGTTCTTC
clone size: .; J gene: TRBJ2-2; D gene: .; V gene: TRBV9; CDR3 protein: CASSEAGAWNTGELFF; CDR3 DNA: TGTGCCAGCAGCGAGGCTGGGGCCTGGAACACCGGGGAGCTGTTTTTT
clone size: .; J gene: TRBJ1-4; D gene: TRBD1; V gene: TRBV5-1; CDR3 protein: CASSWGQGGNEKLFF; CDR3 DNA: TGCGCCAGCAGCTGGGGACAGGGTGGGAATGAAAAACTGTTTTTT
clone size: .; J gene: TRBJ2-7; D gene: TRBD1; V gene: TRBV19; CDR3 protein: CASSVTTGGYEQYF; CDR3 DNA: TGTGCCAGTAGTGTAACGACAGGGGGCTACGAGCAGTACTTC
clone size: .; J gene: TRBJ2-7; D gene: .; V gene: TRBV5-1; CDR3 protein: CASSPALVGESYEQYF; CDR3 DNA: TGCGCCAGCAGCCCAGCATTAGTGGGCGAATCCTACGAGCAGTACTTC
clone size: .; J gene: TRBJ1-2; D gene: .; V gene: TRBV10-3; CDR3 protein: CAISGTGLYGYTF; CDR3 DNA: TGTGCCATCAGTGGAACAGGGTTATATGGCTACACCTTC
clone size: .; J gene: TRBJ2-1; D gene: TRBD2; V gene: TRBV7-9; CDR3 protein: CASRPGTSGMNEQFF; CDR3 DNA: TGTGCCAGCAGGCCTGGGACTAGCGGGATGAATGAGCAGTTCTTC
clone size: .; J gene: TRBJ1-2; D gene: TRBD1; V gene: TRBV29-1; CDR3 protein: CSGTRDRERYTF; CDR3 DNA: TGCAGCGGTACCCGGGACAGGGAGCGCTACACCTTC
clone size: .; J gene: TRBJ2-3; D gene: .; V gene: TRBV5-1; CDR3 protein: CASSVSSDTQYF; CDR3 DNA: TGCGCCAGCAGCGTTAGTTCAGATACGCAGTATTTT
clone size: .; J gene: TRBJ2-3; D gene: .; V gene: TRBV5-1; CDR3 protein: CASTYIDSNTDTQYF; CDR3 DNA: TGCGCCAGCACCTATATTGATTCCAACACAGATACGCAGTATTTT
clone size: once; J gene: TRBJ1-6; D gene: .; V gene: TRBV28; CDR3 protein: CASSLSPPNSPLHF; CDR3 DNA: TGTGCCAGCAGTTTAAGCCCACCAAATTCACCCCTCCACTTT
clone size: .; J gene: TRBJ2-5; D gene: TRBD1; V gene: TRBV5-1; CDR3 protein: CASSGTGVGETQYF; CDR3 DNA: TGCGCCAGCAGCGGGACAGGAGTGGGAGAGACCCAGTACTTC
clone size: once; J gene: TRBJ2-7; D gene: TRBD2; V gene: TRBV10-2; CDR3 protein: CASSESLAGTYEQYF; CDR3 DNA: TGCGCCAGCAGTGAGTCTCTAGCGGGGACCTACGAGCAGTACTTC
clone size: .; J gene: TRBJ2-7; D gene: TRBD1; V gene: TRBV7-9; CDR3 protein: CASSPGWTGLYEQYF; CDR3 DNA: TGTGCCAGCAGCCCAGGGTGGACAGGACTCTACGAGCAGTACTTC
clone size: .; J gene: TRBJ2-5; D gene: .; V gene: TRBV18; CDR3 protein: CASSPRAKTIETQYF; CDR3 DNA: TGTGCCAGCTCACCACGAGCAAAAACTATAGAGACCCAGTACTTC
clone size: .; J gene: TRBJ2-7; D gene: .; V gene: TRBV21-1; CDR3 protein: CASSRRTDRGELNLYEQYF; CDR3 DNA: TGTGCCAGCAGCAGACGAACCGACAGGGGGGAGTTAAACCTCTACGAGCAGTACTTC
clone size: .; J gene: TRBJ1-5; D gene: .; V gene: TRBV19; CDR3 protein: CASREDSYSNQPQHF; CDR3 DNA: TGTGCCAGTAGAGAGGACAGTTATAGCAATCAGCCCCAGCATTTT
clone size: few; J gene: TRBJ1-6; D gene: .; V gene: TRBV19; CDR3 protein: CASSIAGVSPLHF; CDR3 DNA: TGTGCCAGTAGTATAGCGGGGGTATCACCCCTCCACTTT
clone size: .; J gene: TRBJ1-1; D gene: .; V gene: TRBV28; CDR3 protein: CASSRGQKNTEAFF; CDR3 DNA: TGTGCCAGCAGCCGAGGACAGAAAAACACTGAAGCTTTCTTT
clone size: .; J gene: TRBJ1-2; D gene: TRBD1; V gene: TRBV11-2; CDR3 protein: CASSSPRSSQGVYGYTF; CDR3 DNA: TGTGCCAGCAGCTCTCCGAGATCCAGTCAGGGGGTCTATGGCTACACCTTC
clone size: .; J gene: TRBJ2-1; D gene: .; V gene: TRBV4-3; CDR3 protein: CASSQVLRGIQGDNEQFF; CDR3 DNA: TGCGCCAGCAGCCAAGTCTTAAGGGGGATCCAAGGGGACAATGAGCAGTTCTTC
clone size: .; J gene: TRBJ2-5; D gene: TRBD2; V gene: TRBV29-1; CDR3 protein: CSVERGLGETQYF; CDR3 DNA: TGCAGCGTGGAGCGGGGTTTAGGGGAGACCCAGTACTTC
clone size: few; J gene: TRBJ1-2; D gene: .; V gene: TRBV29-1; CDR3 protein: CSVERGNVGYTF; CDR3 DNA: TGCAGCGTTGAGAGGGGGAACGTGGGCTACACCTTC
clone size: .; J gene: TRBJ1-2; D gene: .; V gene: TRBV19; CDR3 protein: CASSSPDRRGGYTF; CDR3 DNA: TGTGCCAGTAGTTCTCCCGACAGGCGCGGTGGCTACACCTTC
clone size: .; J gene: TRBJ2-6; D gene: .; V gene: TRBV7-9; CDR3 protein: CASSRRDSLSGANVLTF; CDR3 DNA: TGTGCCAGCAGCCGGAGGGACAGCCTTTCTGGGGCCAACGTCCTGACTTTC
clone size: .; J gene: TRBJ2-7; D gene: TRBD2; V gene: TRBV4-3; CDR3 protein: CASSPGVERETHEQYF; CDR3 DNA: TGCGCCAGCAGCCCCGGTGTGGAGCGGGAGACCCACGAGCAGTACTTC
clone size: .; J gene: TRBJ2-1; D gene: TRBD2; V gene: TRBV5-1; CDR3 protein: CASSLGVAGYNEQFF; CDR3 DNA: TGCGCCAGCAGCCTAGGGGTAGCGGGGTACAATGAGCAGTTCTTC
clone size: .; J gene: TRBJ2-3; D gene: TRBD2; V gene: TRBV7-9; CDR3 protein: CASGTSGTDTQYF; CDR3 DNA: TGTGCCTCCGGGACTAGCGGCACAGATACGCAGTATTTT
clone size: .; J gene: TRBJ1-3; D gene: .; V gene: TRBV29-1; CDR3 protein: CSVLGGGNTIYF; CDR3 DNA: TGCAGCGTTTTGGGGGGTGGAAACACCATATATTTT
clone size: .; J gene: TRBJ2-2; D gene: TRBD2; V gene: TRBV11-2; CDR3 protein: CASSLGGGRSNTGELFF; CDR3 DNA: TGTGCCAGCAGCTTAGGCGGCGGGAGATCGAACACCGGGGAGCTGTTTTTT
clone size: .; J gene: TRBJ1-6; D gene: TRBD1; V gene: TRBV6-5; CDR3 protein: CASSFLSGQGRSPLHF; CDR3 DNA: TGTGCCAGCAGTTTCCTTTCGGGACAGGGGAGATCACCCCTCCACTTT
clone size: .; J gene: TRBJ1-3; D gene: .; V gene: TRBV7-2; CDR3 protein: CASSPSGLSGNTIYF; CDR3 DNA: TGTGCCAGCAGCCCTAGTGGCCTCTCTGGAAACACCATATATTTT
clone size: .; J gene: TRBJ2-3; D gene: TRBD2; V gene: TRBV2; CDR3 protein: CASSDSVLAGSTDTQYF; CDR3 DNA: TGTGCCAGCAGTGATTCAGTACTAGCGGGAAGCACAGATACGCAGTATTTT